Listed below are T cell receptor beta chains from one sample, sequenced in a study of control samples from healthy donors and cancer patients. TCRdb's table, derived via immunoSEQ multiplex PCR, lists solely in-frame clones and lacks some. The repertoire holds about 130,000 clones, more than 85% seen once, with roughly 8.8% in the top ten. Sequences were obtained from blood. The receptors stem from a man between 18 and 29 years old in good health. CDR3s include the opening cysteine and the closing phenylalanine or tryptophan. The D gene is left open where the match is weak. A row's size may be missing; if present it is once, few, many or a size class.

cdr3_aa,cdr3_nt,v_call,j_call,d_call,cdr3_length,clone_size
CSVVSESKAFF,TGCAGCGTTGTAAGTGAGTCGAAAGCTTTCTTT,TRBV29-1,TRBJ1-1,-,11,-
CVSSGTPGGSLYEQYF,TGTGTCAGCAGTGGAACCCCAGGGGGGAGTCTTTACGAGCAGTACTTC,TRBV6-1,TRBJ2-7,-,16,-
CASSQDQQGLDTQYF,TGTGCCAGCAGCCAAGATCAGCAGGGATTAGATACGCAGTATTTT,TRBV14,TRBJ2-3,-,15,-
CSVNRVLGTDTQYF,TGCAGCGTGAACAGGGTCTTAGGCACAGATACGCAGTATTTT,TRBV29-1,TRBJ2-3,-,14,-
CASSVGLSGNTIYF,TGTGCCAGCAGCGTAGGCCTATCTGGAAACACCATATATTTT,TRBV9,TRBJ1-3,-,14,-
CASSLGPYSEGGELFF,TGTGCCAGCAGCCTCGGACCTTATTCGGAGGGCGGGGAGCTGTTTTTT,TRBV7-3,TRBJ2-2,-,16,-
CASSLMVGELFF,TGTGCCAGCAGCTTAATGGTCGGGGAGCTGTTTTTT,TRBV7-3,TRBJ2-2,-,12,-
CASSWKRGGVNEQFF,TGTGCCAGCAGCTGGAAGCGCGGGGGGGTGAATGAGCAGTTCTTC,TRBV5-4,TRBJ2-1,TRBD2,15,-
CRPRGGETQYF,TGCAGGCCGAGGGGGGGAGAGACCCAGTACTTC,TRBV20-1,TRBJ2-5,-,11,-
CASSFTGGEQPQHF,TGTGCCAGCAGTTTCACAGGGGGCGAGCAGCCCCAGCATTTT,TRBV27,TRBJ1-5,TRBD1,14,-
CAISESGGHSNQPQHF,TGTGCCATCAGTGAGTCGGGCGGACACAGCAATCAGCCCCAGCATTTT,TRBV10-3,TRBJ1-5,-,16,once
CASSPAGAGSGANVLTF,TGTGCCAGCTCACCCGCGGGGGCTGGTTCTGGGGCCAACGTCCTGACTTTC,TRBV18,TRBJ2-6,-,17,once
CASRMGGTYGYTF,TGTGCCAGTAGGATGGGGGGGACTTATGGCTACACCTTC,TRBV19,TRBJ1-2,-,13,-
CASSGQGDYEQYF,TGTGCCAGCAGTGGACAGGGGGACTACGAGCAGTACTTC,TRBV27,TRBJ2-7,TRBD1,13,-
CASSSTSVRTYNEQFF,TGTGCCAGTAGTTCGACTAGCGTTCGTACCTACAATGAGCAGTTCTTC,TRBV19,TRBJ2-1,TRBD2,16,-
CASSSGTGNTDTQYF,TGTGCCAGCAGCTCAGGGACAGGGAACACAGATACGCAGTATTTT,TRBV7-7,TRBJ2-3,TRBD1,15,-
CASSVGPPNEKLFF,TGCGCCAGCAGCGTCGGGCCTCCTAATGAAAAACTGTTTTTT,TRBV5-1,TRBJ1-4,-,14,-
CASSYRDFYEQYF,TGTGCCAGCAGTTACAGGGACTTCTACGAGCAGTACTTC,TRBV12-3/TRBV12-4,TRBJ2-7,-,13,-
CASSLPGQGDEAFF,TGTGCCAGCAGCTTGCCGGGACAGGGGGACGAAGCTTTCTTT,TRBV5-6,TRBJ1-1,TRBD1,14,-
CASSFRGSTEAFF,TGTGCCAGCAGTTTCAGAGGGAGCACTGAAGCTTTCTTT,TRBV12-3/TRBV12-4,TRBJ1-1,-,13,-
CASSSSHRGVGEQYF,TGTGCCAGCAGTTCATCTCACAGGGGGGTCGGCGAGCAGTACTTC,TRBV6-2/TRBV6-3,TRBJ2-7,TRBD1,15,-
CAISDAAEGYNEQFF,TGTGCCATCAGCGATGCGGCCGAGGGGTACAATGAGCAGTTCTTC,TRBV10-3,TRBJ2-1,-,15,-
CASSVSMNTEAFF,TGCGCCAGCAGTGTTTCCATGAACACTGAAGCTTTCTTT,TRBV10-1,TRBJ1-1,-,13,-
CASRDAAGMVTEAFF,TGTGCCAGCAGGGACGCCGCAGGGATGGTAACTGAAGCTTTCTTT,TRBV6-5,TRBJ1-1,-,15,few
CASSLDGTDTQYF,TGTGCCAGCAGCTTAGACGGCACAGATACGCAGTATTTT,TRBV11-2,TRBJ2-3,-,13,-
CSVDLSTGSDQPQHF,TGCAGCGTTGATCTCTCAACAGGGTCGGACCAGCCCCAGCATTTT,TRBV29-1,TRBJ1-5,-,15,-
CASSGGGQETQYF,TGCGCCAGCAGTGGCGGGGGACAAGAGACCCAGTACTTC,TRBV10-1,TRBJ2-5,TRBD2,13,-
CASSLASFRGPMNTEAFF,TGCGCCAGCAGCTTGGCCTCATTCAGGGGACCCATGAACACTGAAGCTTTCTTT,TRBV5-1,TRBJ1-1,-,18,-
CASSESDRGIEDTGELFF,TGCGCCAGCAGTGAGTCGGACAGGGGGATTGAGGACACCGGGGAGCTGTTTTTT,TRBV10-1,TRBJ2-2,TRBD1,18,-
CAWSVQGNQPQHF,TGTGCCTGGAGTGTGCAGGGCAATCAGCCCCAGCATTTT,TRBV30,TRBJ1-5,-,13,-
CASSEYRSNQPQHF,TGTGCCAGCAGTGAATATCGCAGCAATCAGCCCCAGCATTTT,TRBV2,TRBJ1-5,-,14,-
CASSQAPQSGTQYF,TGCGCCAGCAGCCAAGCGCCGCAGTCCGGGACCCAGTACTTC,TRBV4-1,TRBJ2-5,-,14,-
CASSWGGRTEAFF,TGTGCCAGCAGCTGGGGCGGGCGGACTGAAGCTTTCTTT,TRBV12-3/TRBV12-4,TRBJ1-1,-,13,-
CASSYNGQPYEQYF,TGTGCCAGCAGTTACAATGGCCAGCCTTACGAGCAGTACTTC,TRBV6-5,TRBJ2-7,-,14,-
CASSLGTSPRGYTF,TGTGCCAGCAGCTTGGGGACTAGCCCTCGCGGCTACACCTTC,TRBV5-6,TRBJ1-2,-,14,-
CASSFWKSVKNSPLHF,TGTGCCAGCAGCTTTTGGAAATCGGTAAAGAATTCACCCCTCCACTTT,TRBV5-6,TRBJ1-6,-,16,few
CASSVGGGPYNEQFF,TGTGCCAGCAGCGTCGGGGGGGGCCCCTACAATGAGCAGTTCTTC,TRBV9,TRBJ2-1,TRBD2,15,-
CATSEGTNYGYTF,TGTGCCACCTCTGAGGGTACTAACTATGGCTACACCTTC,TRBV12-3/TRBV12-4,TRBJ1-2,-,13,-
CAWRGTWNTEAFF,TGTGCCTGGAGAGGTACATGGAACACTGAAGCTTTCTTT,TRBV30,TRBJ1-1,-,13,-
CASSSIQGARGWPQHF,TGTGCCAGCAGTTCAATACAGGGGGCCCGAGGATGGCCCCAGCATTTT,TRBV27,TRBJ1-5,TRBD1,16,-
CASSSGSGANVLTF,TGCGCCAGCAGCTCGGGCTCTGGGGCCAACGTCCTGACTTTC,TRBV5-1,TRBJ2-6,-,14,-
CASSRQGPYGYTF,TGTGCCAGCAGTCGACAGGGACCGTATGGCTACACCTTC,TRBV12-3/TRBV12-4,TRBJ1-2,TRBD1,13,-
CASSLTGSGSPLHF,TGTGCCAGCAGTTTAACCGGGTCGGGGTCACCCCTCCACTTT,TRBV27,TRBJ1-6,-,14,-
CATSRDYGGNTEAFF,TGTGCCACCAGCAGAGATTATGGGGGGAACACTGAAGCTTTCTTT,TRBV15,TRBJ1-1,-,15,few
CASSLSQFYTEAFF,TGTGCCAGCAGCTTAAGTCAGTTTTACACTGAAGCTTTCTTT,TRBV7-2,TRBJ1-1,-,14,-
CASSFHLSGANVLTF,TGTGCCAGCAGTTTCCATCTCTCTGGGGCCAACGTCCTGACTTTC,TRBV27,TRBJ2-6,-,15,-
CATSQPGTGYGYTF,TGTGCCACCAGCCAGCCCGGGACGGGATATGGCTACACCTTC,TRBV15,TRBJ1-2,-,14,-
CASSERGTGELFF,TGTGCCAGTAGTGAAAGGGGGACCGGGGAGCTGTTTTTT,TRBV19,TRBJ2-2,-,13,-
CASSLEVSGGKQFF,TGTGCCAGCAGCTTAGAAGTAAGCGGGGGGAAGCAGTTCTTC,TRBV7-3,TRBJ2-1,TRBD2,14,-
CASSVVASGGAGDTQYF,TGTGCCAGCAGCGTAGTGGCTAGCGGGGGGGCCGGAGATACGCAGTATTTT,TRBV9,TRBJ2-3,TRBD2,17,-
CASSSQGWEKLFF,TGTGCCAGCAGTTCCCAGGGATGGGAAAAACTGTTTTTT,TRBV6-6,TRBJ1-4,-,13,-
CASSQNSGGHEAFF,TGTGCCAGCAGCCAAAATTCAGGCGGACACGAAGCTTTCTTT,TRBV3-1/TRBV3-2,TRBJ1-1,-,14,-
CSVGPSLGGTEAFF,TGCAGCGTTGGTCCTTCATTGGGGGGCACTGAAGCTTTCTTT,TRBV29-1,TRBJ1-1,-,14,-
CAARDVGEKLFF,TGTGCCGCCCGGGACGTTGGAGAAAAACTGTTTTTT,TRBV7-9,TRBJ1-4,-,12,once
CASSLRYTEAFF,TGTGCCAGCAGTCTACGCTACACTGAAGCTTTCTTT,TRBV28,TRBJ1-1,-,12,-
CASSSGTGGMDTEAFF,TGTGCCAGCAGCTCTGGGACAGGGGGCATGGACACTGAAGCTTTCTTT,TRBV7-3,TRBJ1-1,TRBD1,16,-
CASTTGVAGNPEQFF,TGTGCCAGCACCACAGGGGTAGCGGGGAATCCTGAGCAGTTCTTC,TRBV7-8,TRBJ2-1,-,15,once
CASSFDGYEQYF,TGTGCCAGCAGTTTTGACGGCTACGAGCAGTACTTC,TRBV12-3/TRBV12-4,TRBJ2-7,-,12,-
CASSLRGHTNTEAFF,TGTGCCAGCAGCTTAAGGGGGCACACGAACACTGAAGCTTTCTTT,TRBV7-9,TRBJ1-1,TRBD1,15,once
CASSIPPTGETQYF,TGTGCCAGCAGTATTCCGCCCACGGGAGAGACCCAGTACTTC,TRBV6-5,TRBJ2-5,-,14,-